The 30 T cell receptor beta chains in this list originate from one sample, sequenced in a study of blood T cells in healthy people across ages. For the second PCR, which ran for about 6 to 11 cycles, a sample-barcoded 5' primer and a J-beta primer mix were used. One entry per CDR3 protein, called by TCRdb with MiXCR from the 5' RACE reads. The table has about 1.4 million distinct CDR3 sequences, roughly 59% seen once. Material for sequencing was blood. Receptor source: a man aged 18 to 29 in good health.

This rearrangement joins TRBV11-2 to TRBJ2-1; 8 bases agree with TRBD1. Germline loops: CDR1 SGHAT, CDR2 FQNNGV. Trimming at V came to 5 bases and at J to 6 bases, leaving 6 bases not matched to a gene. This CDR3 has 14 amino acids. The CDR3 here is CASSEITGGNEQFF. The CDR3 region has the DNA TGTGCCAGCAGCGAGATAACAGGGGGCAATGAGCAGTTCTTC.

Ten or more counts support this clonotype. The gene calls are TRBV6-5 and TRBJ2-5, with D possibly matching TRBD1 (5 bases). Trimming removed 4 bases at V and 11 bases at J, with 20 bases between. This CDR3 has 14 residues. From germline, CDR1 is MNHEY and CDR2 SVGAGI. CDR3 in amino acids: CASSSDSWGNEQYF. In DNA, the CDR3 is TGTGCCAGCAGTTCCGACAGCTGGGGCAATGAGCAGTACTTC.

The gene calls are TRBV7-8 and TRBJ2-1; 12 positions agree with TRBD2. The V gene's germline CDR1 is SGHVS and CDR2 FQNEAQ. CDR3 length equals 17 residues. Trimming took 0 bases from V and 2 from J; bases not matched to a gene: 2. The CDR3: CASSLALAGGAYNEQFF. For the CDR3, the DNA is TGTGCCAGCAGCTTAGCGCTAGCGGGGGGGGCCTACAATGAGCAGTTCTTC.

The gene calls are TRBV2 and TRBJ1-6; D unresolved. V was pared by 5 bases and J by 5 bases, with 10 bases between. This CDR3 is built from 14 residues. Germline values: CDR1 SNHLY, CDR2 FYNNEI. Here the CDR3 reads CASSWATDNSPLHF. Written as DNA, the CDR3 is TGTGCCAGCAGTTGGGCGACCGATAATTCACCCCTCCACTTT.

A single count supports this clonotype. The chain uses TRBV7-2 and TRBJ2-5, with 14 nucleotides matching TRBD2. The CDR3 is made up of 16 amino acids. Germline V lookup: CDR1 SGHTA, CDR2 FQGNSA. V trimming: 4 bases; J trimming: 4 bases; junction bases outside the gene matches: 5. The CDR3 region is CASSSRTSGGLETQYF. CDR3 bases: TGTGCCAGCAGCTCCCGGACTAGCGGGGGGTTAGAGACCCAGTACTTC. Supplemented by reference TRBV7-2 and TRBJ2-5, the full variable domain reads GAGVSQSPSNKVTEKGKDVELRCDPISGHTALYWYRQSLGQGLEFLIYFQGNSAPDKSGLPSDRFSAERTGGSVSTLTIQRTQQEDSAVYLCASSSRTSGGLETQYFGPGTRLLVL.

This clonotype was observed a few times. The CDR3 protein is CASSYLLAGGPNNEQFF. The DNA of the CDR3 is TGCGCCAGCAGCTACCTCTTAGCGGGAGGGCCAAACAATGAGCAGTTCTTC. The J gene is TRBJ2-1, the V gene TRBV5-1, with 11 bases lining up with TRBD2. The V gene's germline CDR1 is SGHRS and CDR2 YFSETQ. V was pared by 3 bases and J by 5 bases, with 10 bases of the junction left unmatched. There are 17 residues in the CDR3.

In DNA, the CDR3 is TGTGCCAGCATTGGGACACCGAACACTGAAGCTTTCTTT. Its protein is CASIGTPNTEAFF. J is TRBJ1-1 and V is TRBV6-1; possibly TRBD1 for D (6 bases). The length of the CDR3 is 13 residues. Germline CDR1 reads MNHNS; CDR2 reads SASEGT. Trimming left V 7 bases short and J 1 base short, with 10 bases between.

This clonotype was detected a few times. The chain uses TRBV7-9 and TRBJ2-5; 9 bases line up with TRBD1. The J call may not be correct, given that the DNA end is closer to TRBJ2-7. The germline V gene encodes CDR1 SEHNR and CDR2 FQNEAQ (reference sequence). The CDR3 spans 16 residues. This chain's CDR3 is CASSYPQDRGSYEQYF. The CDR3 coding sequence is TGTGCCAGCAGCTACCCCCAGGACAGGGGATCCTACGAGCAGTACTTC.

The rearrangement joins TRBV10-3 to TRBJ2-7; TRBD1 agrees at 9 bases. Losses at the gene ends were 10 bases for V and 0 bases for J; bases not matched to a gene: 10. CDR1 ENHRY and CDR2 SYGVKD come from the germline V gene. The CDR3 extends over 15 amino acids. This chain's CDR3 is CATYDGTGNSYEQYF. In DNA, the CDR3 is TGTGCCACCTATGACGGGACAGGGAACTCCTACGAGCAGTACTTC.

The CDR3: CASSQLLSASSYEQYF. CDR3 DNA: TGTGCCAGCAGCCAACTGCTTAGCGCGAGCTCCTACGAGCAGTACTTC. The rearrangement links TRBV4-2 to TRBJ2-7; D is possibly TRBD2 (5 bases). The CDR3 runs to 16 residues. CDR1 and CDR2 (germline): LGHNA, YNFKEQ. V lost 2 bases to trimming and J lost 0 bases, with 14 bases between them.

A note on this clonotype: Given a much more abundant clone one base away, this may be a read error. This chain links TRBV7-9 with TRBJ2-7; D is unclear. V was cut by 3 bases and J by 0 bases, with 3 bases left in between. This CDR3 spans 12 amino acids. Looked up from germline, CDR1 is SEHNR and CDR2 is FQNEAQ (reference sequence). CDR3 sequence (DNA): TGTGCCAGCAGCTTCATCTCCTACGAGCAGTACTTC. Its protein is CASSFISYEQYF.

The chain recombines TRBV6-4 with TRBJ2-1; no clear D gene. V lost 3 bases to trimming and J lost 15 bases, with 15 bases between them. The length of the CDR3 is 12 residues. Germline V lookup: CDR1 MRHNA, CDR2 SNTAGT. CDR3 loop: CASSDRNGRRFF. DNA of the CDR3: TGTGCCAGCAGTGATAGGAACGGCCGGAGGTTCTTC.

V gene TRBV27 combines with J gene TRBJ2-1, with 7 nucleotides matching TRBD2. The CDR3 is 16 residues long. Germline assignment: CDR1 MNHEY and CDR2 SMNVEV (reference sequence). The trim removed 5 bases at V and 7 bases at J, leaving 14 bases unmatched. As DNA, the CDR3 is TGTGCCAGCAGTAACCCGTGGGAGGGAGCGAAAAATGAGCAGTTCTTC. This translates into CASSNPWEGAKNEQFF.

V usage is TRBV4-2 and J usage is TRBJ2-5; 14 positions agree with TRBD2. Germline trimming cut 0 bases from V and 11 bases from J; bases unmatched to any gene: 8. Per the germline V gene, CDR1 is LGHNA and CDR2 is YNFKEQ. There are 16 residues in the CDR3. The CDR3 DNA sequence: TGTGCCAGCAGCCAAGAGGGACTAGCGGGGGATAATGAGCAGTACTTC. Translating it yields CASSQEGLAGDNEQYF.

The chain carries TRBV12-3 or TRBV12-4 and TRBJ1-5; no clear D gene. V was pared by 5 bases and J by 7 bases, with 9 bases between. This CDR3 spans 12 amino acids. The CDR3 spells CASSPIVQPQHF. The CDR3 bases are TGTGCCAGCAGTCCAATTGTACAGCCCCAGCATTTT.

The chain carries TRBV5-6 and TRBJ2-1; unclear D gene. Germline V CDR1 and CDR2: SGHDT, YYEEEE. There are 17 residues in the CDR3. The V end was cut by 0 bases, the J end by 2 bases, with 15 bases between. CDR3 coding DNA: TGTGCCAGCAGCTTGGGGTTGGGCAGCCCCCCCTACAATGAGCAGTTCTTC. Translation gives CASSLGLGSPPYNEQFF.

This clonotype was found a few times. The V call is TRBV12-3 or TRBV12-4, the J call TRBJ2-5; TRBD1 is a possible D gene (6 bases). The length of the CDR3 is 13 residues. The V gene lost 5 bases and the J gene lost 5 bases, with 12 bases spanning the gap. CDR3 coding DNA: TGTGCCAGCAGTACAGGGTTTGGGGAGACCCAGTACTTC. Residues: CASSTGFGETQYF.

In its sample, this clonotype was seen a few times. The chain uses TRBV4-1 and TRBJ1-5, with 7 bases lining up with TRBD1. Germline V gene lookup returns CDR1 MGHRA and CDR2 YSYEKL. The junction had 13 bases not matched to a gene; V was cut back by 3 bases and J by 5 bases. The CDR3 sequence is 17 residues long. The CDR3 DNA reads TGCGCCAGCAGCCAGATCATAGACAGGGTTGGGGATCAGCCCCAGCATTTT. Protein: CASSQIIDRVGDQPQHF.

The chain combines TRBV4-3 with TRBJ2-7; TRBD2 aligns across 7 bases. The J call could be wrong; TRBJ2-5 is a better fit for the DNA end. This CDR3 comprises 15 residues. CDR1 and CDR2 from the germline V gene are LGHNA and YSLEER. Written as DNA, the CDR3 is TGCGCCAGCAGCCAAAATTCGGGGGGAGGCGAGACCCAGTACTTC. It is translated as CASSQNSGGGETQYF.

The chain recombines TRBV3-1 with TRBJ1-4; D call uncertain. Trimming removed 1 base from V and 5 bases from J, with 14 bases in between. The CDR3 length is 16 residues. Germline CDR1 and CDR2: LGHDT and YNNKEL (reference sequence). The CDR3 nucleotides read TGTGCCAGCAGCCAAGGATTCGGGTCCGAGAATGAAAAACTGTTTTTT. It yields the protein CASSQGFGSENEKLFF.

The chain carries TRBV27 and TRBJ2-1; 9 bases fit TRBD2. Germline lookup yields CDR1 MNHEY and CDR2 SMNVEV (reference sequence). The V gene end was trimmed by 5 bases and the J gene end by 3 bases; junction bases not matched to a gene: 8. CDR3 length: 16 amino acids. CDR3 DNA: TGTGCCAGCAGTCCTCCCAGCGGGGGGATCTACAATGAGCAGTTCTTC. Protein: CASSPPSGGIYNEQFF.

The gene calls are TRBV15 and TRBJ2-3, with 9 nucleotides matching TRBD2. V trimming: 1 base; J trimming: 2 bases; junction bases outside the gene matches: 7. The CDR3 length is 17 residues. Germline loops: CDR1 LNHNV, CDR2 YYDKDF (reference sequence). CDR3 sequence (DNA): TGTGCCACCAGCAGAGGAGGAGGCGGGAGGGTCACAGATACGCAGTATTTT. As protein: CATSRGGGGRVTDTQYF.

This rearrangement joins TRBV19 to TRBJ2-1; D is undetermined. Germline V lookup: CDR1 LNHDA, CDR2 SQIVND (reference sequence). This CDR3 is built from 13 residues. V lost 5 bases and J lost 10, with 15 bases in between. As DNA, the CDR3 is TGTGCCAGTAGTTCCCAATGGGGAATGGAGCAGTTCTTC. This gives the protein CASSSQWGMEQFF.

The chain couples TRBV11-2 to TRBJ2-1, with D possibly TRBD2 on 6 matching bases. The germline V gene has CDR1 SGHAT and CDR2 FQNNGV. The CDR3 sequence is 16 residues long. Trimming left V 3 bases short and J 3 bases short, with 15 bases between. CDR3 residues: CASSLLGGFDYNEQFF. The CDR3 DNA reads as TGTGCCAGCAGCTTGCTTGGGGGGTTCGACTACAATGAGCAGTTCTTC.

The V gene is TRBV12-3 or TRBV12-4, the J gene TRBJ2-6; TRBD1 aligns across 8 bases. The CDR3 contains 16 residues. Trimming at V came to 5 bases and at J to 1 base, leaving 4 bases not matched to a gene. CDR3 sequence (DNA): TGTGCCAGCAGTCCCCAGGGGGCTTCTGGGGCCAACGTCCTGACTTTC. Its translation: CASSPQGASGANVLTF.

This rearrangement joins TRBV9 to TRBJ1-3; D unresolved. CDR1 and CDR2 from the germline V gene are SGDLS and YYNGEE. The CDR3 has 16 residues. With 2 bases removed from V and 0 bases from J, the gap between germline ends came to 12 bases. This chain's CDR3 is CASSVGMTGSGNTIYF. CDR3 sequence (DNA): TGTGCCAGCAGCGTGGGGATGACGGGCTCTGGAAACACCATATATTTT. Combining the CDR3 with reference TRBV9 and TRBJ1-3 gives the whole variable domain DSGVTQTPKHLITATGQRVTLRCSPRSGDLSVYWYQQSLDQGLQFLIQYYNGEERAKGNILERFSAQQFPDLHSELNLSSLELGDSALYFCASSVGMTGSGNTIYFGEGSWLTVV.

This clonotype was seen only a few times. The chain recombines TRBV7-2 with TRBJ2-4; maybe TRBD1 (5 bases). The DNA end favors TRBJ2-7, so the J call may be wrong. This CDR3 has 13 amino acids. CDR1 and CDR2 from the germline V gene are SGHTA and FQGNSA. The CDR3 nucleotides are TGTGCCAGCAGCTTAACCAGGGAAAACGAGCAGTACTTC. Translated, it gives CASSLTRENEQYF.

The V call is TRBV6-1, the J call TRBJ2-7, with D unresolved. The CDR3 runs to 12 residues. Germline assignment: CDR1 MNHNS and CDR2 SASEGT. Trimming left V 3 bases short and J 3 bases short, with 6 bases between. The DNA for the CDR3 is TGTGCCAGCAGTGATCCACTCTACGAGCAGTACTTC. Its protein product is CASSDPLYEQYF.

This chain uses TRBV7-9 with TRBJ1-6; D may be TRBD1 (5 bases). CDR3 length: 13 residues. Germline V gene sequence: CDR1 SEHNR, CDR2 FQNEAQ (reference sequence). The V end was cut by 7 bases, the J end by 13 bases, with 17 bases between. The CDR3 loop is CASTREGPGPLHF. CDR3 DNA: TGTGCCAGCACCCGAGAGGGCCCAGGGCCCCTCCACTTT.

This clonotype was seen ten or more times. The chain couples TRBV6-2 or TRBV6-3 to TRBJ1-2; no clear D gene. V lost 2 bases to trimming and J lost 4 bases, with 11 bases between them. CDR1 is MNHEY and CDR2 is SVGEGT in the germline V gene. The length of the CDR3 is 14 residues. CDR3 amino acids: CASSYRQGSYGYTF. CDR3 DNA: TGTGCCAGCAGTTACCGGCAAGGGAGCTATGGCTACACCTTC.